Below, 14 T cell receptor beta chains from the same sample are listed, as sequenced in a study of beta chain features in type 1 diabetes listed by TCRdb under 2018. On the study overall, not on this receptor specifically: In all four CD4+ subsets, TCRB CDR3 length was moderately but significantly shorter in type 1 diabetes patients.

The method was the immunoSEQ multiplex PCR assay. The entire isolated RNA was reverse transcribed using the High Capacity cDNA Reverse Transcription Kit, and thus expressed TCRB transcripts were sequenced. Imported from immuneACCESS, the table was reduced by TCRdb to in-frame sequences with V and J called. These copies leave out some clones; in studies compared against another copy, an unresolved V gene accounts for under half, and the cause of the remainder is not known. Counted in this sample were 200,000 to 250,000 clones; about a sixth of them appeared once. The ten top clones hold approximately 0.081% of the sample. The antigens for these receptors are not known. Input material: naive CD4+ T cells from blood. Per the publication, the cell subset or site label means: true naive CD4+ T cells. Receptor source: a man between 25 and 39 years old with type 1 diabetes.

In its sample, this clone was seen a few times. The rearrangement uses TRBV25-1 and TRBJ2-5; 8 bases align to TRBD1. CDR1 is MGHDK, CDR2 SYGVNS, per germline. V gave up 6 bases and J gave up 3 bases; unmatched junction bases: 3. The CDR3 is 13 residues long. The CDR3 loop is CASSKGQEETQYF. The DNA for the CDR3 is TGTGCCAGCAGCAAGGGACAGGAAGAGACCCAGTACTTC.

Only a few counts were recorded for this clone. V usage is TRBV23-1 and J usage is TRBJ2-1, with TRBD2 matching 11 bases. TRBV23-1 has ORF status, its function being uncertain. Trimming cost V 8 bases and J 7 bases; bases outside gene matches: 7. CDR3 length: 14 residues. In nucleotides, the CDR3 is TGCGCCAGCCCCCAGGGACTAGCGGAAAATGAGCAGTTCTTC. Its protein product is CASPQGLAENEQFF.

This clone has more than one count but fewer than ten. This chain joins TRBV7-6 and TRBJ2-1; D call uncertain. The CDR3 is 12 residues long. CDR1 SGHVS and CDR2 FNYEAQ come from the germline V gene. Trimming left V 5 bases short and J 9 bases short, with 11 bases between. DNA of the CDR3: TGTGCCAGCAGCGCCCTTAAGGCTGAGCAGTTCTTC. It is translated as CASSALKAEQFF.

The chain uses TRBV7-2 and TRBJ2-7, with a weak D call TRBD2 (6 bases). The germline CDR1 and CDR2 sequences are SGHTA and FQGNSA. With 3 bases removed from V and 11 bases from J, the gap between germline ends came to 20 bases. The CDR3 extends over 14 amino acids. In DNA, the CDR3 is TGTGCCAGCAGCTTTAGGGCCCCGGGGGTCCAAAAGTACTTC. Translating gives CASSFRAPGVQKYF.

This chain connects TRBV5-4 to TRBJ2-5; D might be TRBD1 (6 bases). The CDR3 runs 14 residues. Germline V lookup: CDR1 SGHNT, CDR2 YYREEE (reference sequence). V lost 4 bases, J lost 2 bases, and 12 bases lay in between. CDR3 DNA sequence: TGTGCCAGCAGCCCAGGACAGTCACAAGAGACCCAGTACTTC. Its protein is CASSPGQSQETQYF.

The chain is built from TRBV30 and TRBJ2-7; no clear D. CDR1 is GTSNPN and CDR2 is SVGIG in the germline V gene (reference sequence). The CDR3 covers 11 residues. Trimming cost V 0 bases and J 9 bases, with 9 bases left between them. CDR3 DNA sequence: TGTGCCTGGAGTGTAGGGCAGAGGCAGTACTTC. Translation: CAWSVGQRQYF.

The CDR3 nucleotides read TGCAGCGTGGCCCGGGACAGGGGATACGAAAAACTGTTTTTT. Translated, it gives CSVARDRGYEKLFF. J is TRBJ1-4 and V is TRBV29-1; 10 bases align to TRBD1. V lost 6 bases, J lost 8 bases, and 9 bases stayed unmatched. The CDR3 spans 14 residues. Per the germline V gene, CDR1 is SQVTM and CDR2 is ANQGSEA.

This clone has more than one count but fewer than ten. The chain is built from TRBV6-1 and TRBJ2-4, with D uncertain. V lost 5 bases and J 2 bases, leaving 7 bases between the germline ends. CDR1 and CDR2 from the germline V gene are MNHNS and SASEGT. This CDR3 comprises 13 residues. The CDR3 is CASSSQPKNIQYF. The CDR3, as DNA: TGTGCCAGCAGTTCCCAGCCCAAAAACATTCAGTACTTC.

This clone appeared a few times. In the same sample, other DNA sequences code for this CDR3. J is TRBJ2-5 and V is TRBV5-6; D gene ambiguous. CDR3 size: 11 residues. Germline V gene lookup returns CDR1 SGHDT and CDR2 YYEEEE. V was trimmed by 1 base and J by 5 bases, leaving 3 bases between them. The CDR3 loop is CASSLRETQYF. CDR3 DNA sequence: TGTGCCAGCAGCTTGAGGGAGACCCAGTACTTC.

This clone was seen more than once but under ten times. The chain has TRBV29-1 and TRBJ2-2, with 11 positions matching TRBD2. CDR1 is SQVTM, CDR2 ANQGSEA, per germline. J gave up 5 bases and V 4 bases, and 9 bases lay outside the gene matches. The CDR3 consists of 16 residues. DNA for the CDR3: TGCAGCGTTGTTCTACTAGCGGGAGAGGGGACCGGGGAGCTGTTTTTT. Translated: CSVVLLAGEGTGELFF.

The chain couples TRBV11-2 to TRBJ2-5, with D maybe TRBD2 (5 bases). Germline CDR1 reads SGHAT; CDR2 reads FQNNGV. The CDR3 contains 13 residues. Trimming took 0 bases from V and 4 from J, leaving 6 bases between them. CDR3 sequence (DNA): TGTGCCAGCAGCTTAGACAGCGGAGAGACCCAGTACTTC. Encoded protein: CASSLDSGETQYF.

The gene calls are TRBV28 and TRBJ2-7; 9 bases match TRBD2. This CDR3 spans 15 amino acids. The germline CDR1 and CDR2 sequences are MDHEN and SYDVKM. The junction had 8 bases not matched to a gene; V was cut back by 5 bases and J by 3 bases. CDR3 amino acids: CASSNSGSRIYEQYF. Written as DNA, the CDR3 is TGTGCCAGCAGTAATAGCGGGAGCCGAATCTACGAGCAGTACTTC.

This clone was counted between two and nine times. This chain connects TRBV29-1 to TRBJ2-5; 14 bases map to TRBD2. The DNA end is more similar to TRBJ2-7, so the J call may be wrong. CDR3 size: 17 residues. Germline lookup yields CDR1 SQVTM and CDR2 ANQGSEA. The CDR3 protein is CSVEDWTSGRSSYEQYF. DNA for the CDR3: TGCAGCGTTGAAGACTGGACTAGCGGGAGGAGCTCCTACGAGCAGTACTTC.

The chain joins TRBV18 to TRBJ2-7; D perhaps matches TRBD1 (5 bases). V was clipped by 5 bases and J by 6 bases, with 17 bases between them. The CDR3 loop spans 14 amino acids. Germline CDR1 KGHSH, CDR2 LQKENI. The CDR3 DNA reads as TGTGCCAGCTCAGCCCAGGGTCTTCCCAGCGAGCAGTACTTC. This encodes CASSAQGLPSEQYF.